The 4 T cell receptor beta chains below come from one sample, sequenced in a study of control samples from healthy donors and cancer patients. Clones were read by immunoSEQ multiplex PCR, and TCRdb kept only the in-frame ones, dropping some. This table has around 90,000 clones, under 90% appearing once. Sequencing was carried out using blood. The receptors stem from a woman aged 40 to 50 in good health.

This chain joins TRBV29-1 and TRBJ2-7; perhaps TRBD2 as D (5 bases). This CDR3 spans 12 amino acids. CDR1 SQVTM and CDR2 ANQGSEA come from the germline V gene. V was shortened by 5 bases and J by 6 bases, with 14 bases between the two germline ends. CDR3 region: CSVRELGGEQYF. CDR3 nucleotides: TGCAGCGTTAGGGAACTTGGAGGCGAGCAGTACTTC.

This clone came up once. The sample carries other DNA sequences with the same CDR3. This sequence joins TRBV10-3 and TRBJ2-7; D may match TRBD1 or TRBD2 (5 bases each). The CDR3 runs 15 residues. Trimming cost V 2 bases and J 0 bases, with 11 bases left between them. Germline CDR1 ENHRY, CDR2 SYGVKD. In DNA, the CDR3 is TGTGCCATCAGTGAGACCGGGACGGACTCCTACGAGCAGTACTTC. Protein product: CAISETGTDSYEQYF.

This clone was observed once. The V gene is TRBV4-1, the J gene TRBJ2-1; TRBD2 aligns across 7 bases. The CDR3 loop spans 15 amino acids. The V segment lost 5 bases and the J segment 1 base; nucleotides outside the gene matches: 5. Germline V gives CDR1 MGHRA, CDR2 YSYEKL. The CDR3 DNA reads TGCGCCAGCAGCGACCGGACTAGATCCTACAATGAGCAGTTCTTC. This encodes CASSDRTRSYNEQFF.

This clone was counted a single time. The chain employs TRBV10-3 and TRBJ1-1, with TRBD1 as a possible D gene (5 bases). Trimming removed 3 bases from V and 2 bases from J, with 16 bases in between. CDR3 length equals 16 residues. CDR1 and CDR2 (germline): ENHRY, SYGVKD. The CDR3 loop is CAISDSPGRTNTEAFF. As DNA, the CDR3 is TGTGCCATCAGTGATTCGCCGGGACGGACTAACACTGAAGCTTTCTTT.